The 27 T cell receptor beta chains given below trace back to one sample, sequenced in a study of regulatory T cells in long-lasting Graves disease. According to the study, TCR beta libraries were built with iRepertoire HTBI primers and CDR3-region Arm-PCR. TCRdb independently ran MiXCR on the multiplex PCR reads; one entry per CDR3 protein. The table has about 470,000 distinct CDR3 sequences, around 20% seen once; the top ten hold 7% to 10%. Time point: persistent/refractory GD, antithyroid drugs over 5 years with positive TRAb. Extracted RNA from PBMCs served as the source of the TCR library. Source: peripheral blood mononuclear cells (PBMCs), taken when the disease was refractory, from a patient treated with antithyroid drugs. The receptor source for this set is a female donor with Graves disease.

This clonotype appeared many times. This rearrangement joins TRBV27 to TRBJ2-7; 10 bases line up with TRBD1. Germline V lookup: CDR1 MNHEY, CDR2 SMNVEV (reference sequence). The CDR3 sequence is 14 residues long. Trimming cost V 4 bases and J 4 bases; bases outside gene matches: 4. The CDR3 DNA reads TGTGCCAGCAGTTCGGGGACAGGGGATTACGAGCAGTACTTC. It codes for CASSSGTGDYEQYF.

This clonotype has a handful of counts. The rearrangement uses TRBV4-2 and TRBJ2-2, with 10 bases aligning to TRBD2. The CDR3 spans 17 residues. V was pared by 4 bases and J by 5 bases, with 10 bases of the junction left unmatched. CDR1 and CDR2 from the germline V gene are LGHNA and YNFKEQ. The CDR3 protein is CASSLTPGLAWTGELFF. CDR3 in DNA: TGTGCCAGCAGCCTAACCCCGGGACTAGCGTGGACCGGGGAGCTGTTTTTT.

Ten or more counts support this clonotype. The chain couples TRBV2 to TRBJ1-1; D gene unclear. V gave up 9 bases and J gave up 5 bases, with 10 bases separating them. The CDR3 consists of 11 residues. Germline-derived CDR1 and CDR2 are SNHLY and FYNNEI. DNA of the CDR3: TGTGCCAGATCGGGTGGAACTGAAGCTTTCTTT. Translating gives CARSGGTEAFF.

The CDR3 is CASSLLAGERNEQFF. In DNA, the CDR3 is TGTGCCAGCAGTTTACTAGCGGGAGAACGGAATGAGCAGTTCTTC. The J gene is TRBJ2-1, the V gene TRBV28; 10 bases line up with TRBD2. The CDR3 loop spans 15 amino acids. Germline V gene sequence: CDR1 MDHEN, CDR2 SYDVKM. V was clipped by 2 bases and J by 7 bases; unmatched bases: 5.

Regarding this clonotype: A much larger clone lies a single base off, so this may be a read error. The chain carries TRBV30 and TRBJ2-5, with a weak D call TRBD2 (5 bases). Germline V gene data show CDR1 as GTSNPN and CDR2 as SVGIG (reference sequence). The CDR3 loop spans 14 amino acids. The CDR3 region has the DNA TGTGCCTGGACTGAACCGGGATCACAAGAGACCCGGTACTTC. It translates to CAWTEPGSQETRYF. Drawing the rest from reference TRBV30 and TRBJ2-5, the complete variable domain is SQTIHQWPATLVQPVGSPLSLECTVEGTSNPNLYWYRQAAGRGLQLLFYSVGIGQISSEVPQNLSASRPQDRQFILSSKKLLLSDSGFYLCAWTEPGSQETRYFGPGTRLLVL.

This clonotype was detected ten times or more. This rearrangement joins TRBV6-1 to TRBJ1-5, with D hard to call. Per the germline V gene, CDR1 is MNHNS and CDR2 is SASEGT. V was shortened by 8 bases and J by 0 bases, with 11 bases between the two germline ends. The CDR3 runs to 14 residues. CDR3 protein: CASGGGYSNQPQHF. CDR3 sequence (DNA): TGTGCCAGCGGAGGCGGGTATAGCAATCAGCCCCAGCATTTT.

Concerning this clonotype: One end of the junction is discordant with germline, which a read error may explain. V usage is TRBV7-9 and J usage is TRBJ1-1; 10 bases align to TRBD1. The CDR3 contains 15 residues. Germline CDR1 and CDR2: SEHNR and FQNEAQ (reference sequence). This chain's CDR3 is CACSRLTGGPTEAFF. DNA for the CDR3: TGTGCCTGCAGCCGATTGACAGGGGGCCCCACTGAAGCTTTCTTT.

This chain's CDR3 is CASSLGKGFVYNEQFF. DNA of the CDR3: TGTGCCAGCAGTTTAGGAAAGGGATTCGTATACAATGAGCAGTTCTTC. The chain uses TRBV12-3 or TRBV12-4 and TRBJ2-1; no clear D. V lost 1 base to trimming and J lost 4 bases, with 14 bases between them. This CDR3 has 16 amino acids.

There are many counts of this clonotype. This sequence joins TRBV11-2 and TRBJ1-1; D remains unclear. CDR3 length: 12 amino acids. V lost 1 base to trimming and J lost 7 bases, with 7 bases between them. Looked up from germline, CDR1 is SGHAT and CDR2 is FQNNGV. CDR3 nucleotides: TGTGCCAGCAGCTTAGGTTTAGATGAAGCTTTCTTT. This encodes CASSLGLDEAFF.

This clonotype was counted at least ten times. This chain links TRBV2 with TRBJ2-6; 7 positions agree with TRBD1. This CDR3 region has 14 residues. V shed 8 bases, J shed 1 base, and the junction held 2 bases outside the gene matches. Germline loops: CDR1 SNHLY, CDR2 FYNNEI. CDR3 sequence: CASLQGSGANVLTF. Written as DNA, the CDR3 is TGTGCCAGCTTACAGGGGTCTGGGGCCAACGTCCTGACTTTC.

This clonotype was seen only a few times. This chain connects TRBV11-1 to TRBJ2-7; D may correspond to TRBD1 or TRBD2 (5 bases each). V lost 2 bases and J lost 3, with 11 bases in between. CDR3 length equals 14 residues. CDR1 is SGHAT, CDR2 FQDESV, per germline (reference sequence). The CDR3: CASSLPGPFYEQYF. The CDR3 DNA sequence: TGTGCCAGCAGCTTACCGGGACCCTTCTACGAGCAGTACTTC.

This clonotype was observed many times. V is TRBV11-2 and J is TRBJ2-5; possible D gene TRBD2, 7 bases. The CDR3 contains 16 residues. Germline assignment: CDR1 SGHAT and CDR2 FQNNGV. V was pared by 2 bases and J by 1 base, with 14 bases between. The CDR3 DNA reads TGTGCCAGCAGCTTAACTAGCGAGGGGGGCCAAGAGACCCAGTACTTC. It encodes CASSLTSEGGQETQYF.

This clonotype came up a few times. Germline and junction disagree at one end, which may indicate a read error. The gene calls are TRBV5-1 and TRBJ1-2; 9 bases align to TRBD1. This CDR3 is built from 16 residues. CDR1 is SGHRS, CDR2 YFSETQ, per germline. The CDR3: CASSRGQGRSDYGYTF. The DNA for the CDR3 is TGTGCCAGCAGCCGCGGACAGGGGCGTTCTGACTATGGCTACACCTTC.

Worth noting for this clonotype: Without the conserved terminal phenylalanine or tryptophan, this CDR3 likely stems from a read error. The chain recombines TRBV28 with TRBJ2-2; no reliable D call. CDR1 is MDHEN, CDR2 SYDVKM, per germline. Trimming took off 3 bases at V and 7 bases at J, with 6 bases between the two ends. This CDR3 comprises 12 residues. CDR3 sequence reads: CASSFSIGELFL. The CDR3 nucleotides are TGTGCCAGCAGTTTCTCAATCGGGGAGCTGTTTCTT.

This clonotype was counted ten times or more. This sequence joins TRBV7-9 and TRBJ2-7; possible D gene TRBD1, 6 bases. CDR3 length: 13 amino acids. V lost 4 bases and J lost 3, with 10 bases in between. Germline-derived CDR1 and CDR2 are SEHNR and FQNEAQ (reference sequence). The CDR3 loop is CASSSRGSYEQYF. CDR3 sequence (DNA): TGTGCCAGCAGCTCCAGGGGTAGCTACGAGCAGTACTTC.

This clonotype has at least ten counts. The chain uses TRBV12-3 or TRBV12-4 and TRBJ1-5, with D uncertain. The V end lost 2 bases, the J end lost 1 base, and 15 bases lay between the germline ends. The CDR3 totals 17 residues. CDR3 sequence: CASSLSRMGSSNQPQHF. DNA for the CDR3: TGTGCCAGCAGTTTATCGAGGATGGGCTCCAGCAATCAGCCCCAGCATTTT.

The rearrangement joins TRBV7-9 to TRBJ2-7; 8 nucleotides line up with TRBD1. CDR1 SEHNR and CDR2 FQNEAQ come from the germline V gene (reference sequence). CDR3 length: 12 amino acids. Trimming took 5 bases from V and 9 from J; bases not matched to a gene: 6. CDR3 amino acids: CASSRDRPLQYF. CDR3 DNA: TGTGCCAGCAGCAGGGACAGGCCCTTGCAGTACTTC.

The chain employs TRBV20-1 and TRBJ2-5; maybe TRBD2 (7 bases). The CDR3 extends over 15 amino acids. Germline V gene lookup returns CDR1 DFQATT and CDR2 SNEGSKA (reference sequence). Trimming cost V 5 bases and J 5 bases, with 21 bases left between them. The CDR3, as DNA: TGCAGTGCTCCTCCCAGTGGGGGGGGCGTGGAGACCCAGTACTTC. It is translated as CSAPPSGGGVETQYF.

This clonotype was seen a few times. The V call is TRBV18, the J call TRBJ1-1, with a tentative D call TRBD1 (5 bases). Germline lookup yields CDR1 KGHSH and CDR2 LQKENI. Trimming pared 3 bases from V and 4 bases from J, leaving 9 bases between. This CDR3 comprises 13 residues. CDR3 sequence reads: CASSPPGLTEAFF. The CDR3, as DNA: TGTGCCAGCTCACCGCCGGGACTCACTGAAGCTTTCTTT.

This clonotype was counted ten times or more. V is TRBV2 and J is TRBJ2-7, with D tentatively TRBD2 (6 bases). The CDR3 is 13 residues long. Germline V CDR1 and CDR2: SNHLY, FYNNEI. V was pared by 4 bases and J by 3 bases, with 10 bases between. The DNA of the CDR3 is TGTGCCAGCAGTGGGGGGACTCTCTACGAGCAGTACTTC. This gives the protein CASSGGTLYEQYF. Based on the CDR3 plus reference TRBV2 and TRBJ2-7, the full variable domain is EPEVTQTPSHQVTQMGQEVILRCVPISNHLYFYWYRQILGQKVEFLVSFYNNEISEKSEIFDDQFSVERPDGSNFTLKIRSTKLEDSAMYFCASSGGTLYEQYFGPGTRLTVT.

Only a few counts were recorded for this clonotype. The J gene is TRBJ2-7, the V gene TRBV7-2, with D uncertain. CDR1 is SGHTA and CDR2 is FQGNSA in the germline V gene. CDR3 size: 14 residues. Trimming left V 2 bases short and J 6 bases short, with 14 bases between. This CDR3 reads CASSLIPLRTEQYF. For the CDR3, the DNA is TGTGCCAGCAGCTTAATCCCTTTAAGAACCGAGCAGTACTTC.

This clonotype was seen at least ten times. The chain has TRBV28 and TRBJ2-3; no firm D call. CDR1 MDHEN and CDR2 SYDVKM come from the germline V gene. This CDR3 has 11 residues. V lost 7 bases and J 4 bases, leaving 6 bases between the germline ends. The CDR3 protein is CASTGADTQYF. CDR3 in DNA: TGTGCCAGCACCGGCGCAGATACGCAGTATTTT.

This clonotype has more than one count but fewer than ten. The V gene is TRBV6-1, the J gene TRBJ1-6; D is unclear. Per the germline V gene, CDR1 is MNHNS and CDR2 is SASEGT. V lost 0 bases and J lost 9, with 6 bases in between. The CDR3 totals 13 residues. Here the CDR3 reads CASSEATRSPLHF. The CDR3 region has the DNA TGTGCCAGCAGTGAAGCTACTCGTTCACCCCTCCACTTT.

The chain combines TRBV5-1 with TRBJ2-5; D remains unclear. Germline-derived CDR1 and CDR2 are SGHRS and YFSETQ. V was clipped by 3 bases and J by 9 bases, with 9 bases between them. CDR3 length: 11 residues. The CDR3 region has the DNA TGCGCCAGCAGCTCAGTGACGGCCCAGTACTTC. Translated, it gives CASSSVTAQYF.

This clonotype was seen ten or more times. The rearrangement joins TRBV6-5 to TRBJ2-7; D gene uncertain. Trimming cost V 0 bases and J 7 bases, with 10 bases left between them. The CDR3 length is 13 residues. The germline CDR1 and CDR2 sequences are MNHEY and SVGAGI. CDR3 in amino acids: CASSYSQAWEQYF. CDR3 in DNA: TGTGCCAGCAGTTACTCACAAGCCTGGGAGCAGTACTTC.

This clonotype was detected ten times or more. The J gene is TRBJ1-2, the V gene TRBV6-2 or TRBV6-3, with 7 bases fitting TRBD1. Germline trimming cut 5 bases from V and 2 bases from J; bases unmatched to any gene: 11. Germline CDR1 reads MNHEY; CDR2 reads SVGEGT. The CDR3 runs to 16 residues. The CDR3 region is CASSTVTGIHNYGYTF. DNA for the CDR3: TGTGCCAGCAGTACTGTGACAGGGATACACAACTATGGCTACACCTTC.

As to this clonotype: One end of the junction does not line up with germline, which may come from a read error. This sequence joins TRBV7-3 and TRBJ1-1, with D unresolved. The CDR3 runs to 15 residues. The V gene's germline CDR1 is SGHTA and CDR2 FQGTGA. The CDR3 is CASSPFEKHPYEALF. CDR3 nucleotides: TGTGCCAGCAGCCCCTTTGAAAAACATCCCTATGAAGCTCTCTTT.